Described below is a single T cell receptor (beta chain) sequence and its context. The specificity of this receptor is unknown. Base qualities were left out, and no much larger clone turns up one base away. TCRdb shows the sequencer as Illumina NovaSeq 6000. Using 5'RACE with constant-segment primers, TCRalpha and TCRbeta cDNA libraries were constructed, with sample barcodes and unique molecular identifiers added in the process. Trizol reagent was used to extract RNA from every sample. Amplification of the libraries took two PCR steps, and the second step added a second sample barcode plus Illumina TruSeq adapters. The libraries were sequenced on an Illumina NovaSeq using 2 x 150 bp paired-end reads. The paper's processing steps were these. Reads were demultiplexed and collapsed into UMI-guided consensus sequences with migec v1.2.7. Using mixcr v2.1.11, UMI consensuses were aligned to TRA and TRB V and J templates and then assembled into clonotypes. A clonotype was counted as expanded or contracted only when both edgeR and NoisET called the clonotype significant, with the noise models trained on biological replicates. For edgeR calls, the cutoffs were a false discovery rate-adjusted p below 0.01 and a log2 fold-change threshold of 1. PCA with hierarchical clustering of max-normalized trajectories of the 1000 most abundant clonotypes was used as exploratory dynamics analysis. Separately sequenced CD4+ and CD8+ repertoires were used to assign the CD4 or CD8 phenotype of responding clones. The public reads were quality trimmed at Q25 with fastp and then assembled into clones with MiXCR by TCRdb, keeping productive beta chains. Every distinct CDR3 protein forms one entry, paired with its most common genes and DNA. These V and J calls are TCRdb output, not the study's own analysis. The table for this sample lists about 390,000 distinct CDR3 sequences; about 21% of them were counted only once. Together, the top ten hold under 15% of the sample.

Ficoll-Paque density gradient centrifugation was the method used to isolate PBMCs. This entry comes from a study of T-cell memory formation after mild COVID-19 (dated by TCRdb to about 2021). About the full investigation: TCR sequence clusters from the two donors were largely donor specific. Two young, previously healthy adult volunteers made up the cohort, one male and one female. T-cell clones expanding and contracting after mild COVID-19 in a couple of donors were tracked by longitudinal TCRalpha and TCRbeta repertoire sequencing. Here is what the overall study found, with its caveats: Only a couple of mild cases were covered by the study, and larger cohorts that include severe cases with pre-infection samples were considered necessary. The second-wave clones that peaked on day 37 were not confirmed to be SARS-CoV-2 specific. Clones contracting from day 15 to 85 had balanced CD4/CD8 phenotypes, while a second wave expanding from day 15 to 37 was biased towards CD4+. Contracting CD4+ clones turned up mainly in the CM and EM memory subsets, whereas EMRA was where CD8+ clones were enriched. Some responding clones were detected in pre-infection memory, which suggested that pre-existing cross-reactive memory T cells had joined the SARS-CoV-2 response.

Cut back by 1 base and 4 bases, the V and J ends lie 16 bases apart. The CDR3 numbers 16 residues from cysteine through phenylalanine. Just CDR3 DNA is preserved here, 48 bases in frame from base 1. The rearranged segments are TRBV12-3 or TRBV12-4 and TRBJ1-1; a weak D assignment points to TRBD1 (5 bases agree). The sequenced material came from PBMCs or a T cell subset sorted from them (not recorded which). This clonotype originated in an adult woman who had mild COVID-19 (a few samples of this study predate the infection). The sample titles of this study are shuffled in the database, so cell type and time point are left out; the donor was told from shared clones. CDR3 sequence: CASSLEPTGHPTEAFF. The DNA sequence reads TGTGCCAGCAGTTTAGAGCCAACAGGACATCCCACTGAAGCTTTCTTT.